The rows below give T cell receptor beta chains drawn from one sample of a study of blood T cell repertoires in COVID-19. Libraries were prepared by immunoSEQ multiplex PCR; TCRdb keeps only in-frame clonotypes and omits some of them. The sample includes roughly 410,000 clones, 89% of them seen just once. The sequencing input was peripheral blood. These receptors were taken from a man between 35 and 55 years old with acute or convalescent COVID-19. The CDR3 runs from the conserved cysteine through the conserved F or W. D genes are given only for firm matches. The size entry is marked missing in some rows and otherwise reads once, few, many or a size class.

length	V	D	size	J	DNA	CDR3
16	TRBV7-3	TRBD2	NA	TRBJ2-3	TGTGCCAGCAGCTCCCAAGGGACTAGATCCACAGATACGCAGTATTTT	CASSSQGTRSTDTQYF
17	TRBV9	TRBD1	NA	TRBJ1-1	TGTGCCAGCAGCCCATTCGGACAGGGGGCAATCAACACTGAAGCTTTCTTT	CASSPFGQGAINTEAFF
20	TRBV7-8	TRBD2	NA	TRBJ2-1	TGTGCCAGCAGATTACTTCCGAGGACTAGCGGGGGGGGCTCCTACAATGAGCAGTTCTTC	CASRLLPRTSGGGSYNEQFF
15	TRBV25-1	TRBD1	few	TRBJ1-2	TGTGCCAGCAGTCCGGACAGGGGACTTTTGTATGGCTACACCTTC	CASSPDRGLLYGYTF
15	TRBV5-1	TRBD1	NA	TRBJ1-4	TGCGCCAGCAGAGACAGGACAGGCCTTAATGAAAAACTGTTTTTT	CASRDRTGLNEKLFF
14	TRBV2	NA	NA	TRBJ2-5	TGTGCCAGCAGTGAAGCTGGGGCTCGGGAGACCCAGTACTTC	CASSEAGARETQYF
13	TRBV6-5	NA	NA	TRBJ1-4	TGTGCCAGCAACTTAGGGGGTAATGAAAAACTGTTTTTT	CASNLGGNEKLFF
13	TRBV9	NA	few	TRBJ2-5	TGTGCCAGCAGCGTAGGGGGGGAAGAGACCCAGTACTTC	CASSVGGEETQYF
16	TRBV6-5	TRBD1	NA	TRBJ1-2	TGTGCCAGCAGCTACCATCTTCCGGACAGGTGGGATGGCTACACCTTC	CASSYHLPDRWDGYTF
14	TRBV29-1	TRBD1	NA	TRBJ1-2	TGCAGCGTGAATACAGGGGACCCCCTTTATGGCTACACCTTC	CSVNTGDPLYGYTF
13	TRBV5-6	TRBD1	NA	TRBJ2-7	TGTGCCAGCAGCTGGACAGGCAACTACGAGCAGTACTTC	CASSWTGNYEQYF
16	TRBV6-5	TRBD1	NA	TRBJ1-5	TGTGCCAGCAGTTCCATCCGGGACAGGGATCGTGGGGCCCAGCATTTT	CASSSIRDRDRGAQHF
15	TRBV6-4	NA	NA	TRBJ1-1	TGTGCCAGCAGTGAAGGGGTGGTGGTGAACACTGAAGCTTTCTTT	CASSEGVVVNTEAFF
17	TRBV7-6	TRBD1	NA	TRBJ1-2	TGTGCCAGCAGCTCCGTCGACAGGGCCAAATCGACATATGGCTACACCTTC	CASSSVDRAKSTYGYTF
12	TRBV7-9	NA	NA	TRBJ1-2	TGTGCCAGCAGCGCGGAGTACTATGGCTACACCTTC	CASSAEYYGYTF
14	TRBV28	NA	NA	TRBJ2-5	TGTGCCAGCAGTTTGAGGGCTCTCATGGAGACCCAGTACTTC	CASSLRALMETQYF
13	TRBV5-1	NA	NA	TRBJ2-1	TGCGCCAGCAGCTCCAGGCCTGACAATGAGCAGTTCTTC	CASSSRPDNEQFF
15	TRBV19	TRBD2	NA	TRBJ2-7	TGTGCCAGTAAGCTGTTCGCGGGAGACATGGAGGAGCAGTACTTC	CASKLFAGDMEEQYF
16	TRBV2	TRBD1	NA	TRBJ1-4	TGTGCCAGCAGTGAAACTTGGACAGGGAGGAATGAAAAACTGTTTTTT	CASSETWTGRNEKLFF
15	TRBV19	TRBD1	NA	TRBJ1-4	TGTGCCAGTAGTATTTTGAGGGGGCGCGGTGAAAAACTGTTTTTT	CASSILRGRGEKLFF
11	TRBV10-3	NA	NA	TRBJ1-1	TGTGCCATCAGTGTTGAGGGCTTAGCTTTCTTT	CAISVEGLAFF
14	TRBV7-9	NA	NA	TRBJ1-2	TGTGCCAGCAGCTTAGCGGGCCAGAGCTATGGCTACACCTTC	CASSLAGQSYGYTF
16	TRBV7-9	TRBD2	NA	TRBJ2-3	TGTGCCAGCAGCCCCGGGACTAGCGGATCCACAGATACGCAGTATTTT	CASSPGTSGSTDTQYF
15	TRBV12-5	TRBD1	NA	TRBJ1-2	TGTGCTAGTGGTTCCGACAGGGGCCATACATATGGCTACACCTTC	CASGSDRGHTYGYTF
14	TRBV5-4	TRBD1	few	TRBJ1-2	TGTGCCAGCATTAACCCCGGGACAGGGGATGGCTACACCTTC	CASINPGTGDGYTF
17	TRBV7-2	NA	NA	TRBJ1-5	TGTGCCAGCAGCTTACATGGGGGGGGCGCAGGGTATCAGCCCCAGCATTTT	CASSLHGGGAGYQPQHF
13	TRBV29-1	NA	NA	TRBJ1-2	TGCAGCGTTGCGGGGGGCGCTAACTATGGCTACACCTTC	CSVAGGANYGYTF
18	TRBV6-1	NA	NA	TRBJ1-2	TGTGCCAGCAGTGAAGCGCGACAAGGCCCCTCTACTAACTATGGCTACACCTTC	CASSEARQGPSTNYGYTF
13	TRBV19	NA	once	TRBJ1-2	TGTGCCAGTAGCGGGGGGGTCCGGAATGGCTACACCTTC	CASSGGVRNGYTF
14	TRBV6-5	NA	NA	TRBJ1-4	TGTGCCAGCAGTATGCGGGGACGAAATGAAAAACTGTTTTTT	CASSMRGRNEKLFF
15	TRBV7-2	NA	NA	TRBJ1-6	TGTGCCAGCAGCTTAGCGAGGCAGGGGCATTCACCCCTCCACTTT	CASSLARQGHSPLHF
16	TRBV6-6	TRBD2	NA	TRBJ2-3	TGTGCCAGCAGCAGACTAGCGGTTTTTAGCACAGATACGCAGTATTTT	CASSRLAVFSTDTQYF
14	TRBV18	NA	NA	TRBJ1-4	TGTGCCAGCTCACCCATTGCAACTAATGAAAAACTGTTTTTT	CASSPIATNEKLFF
15	TRBV18	NA	NA	TRBJ1-1	TGTGCCAGCTCACCTTTAGGACAGATGAACACTGAAGCTTTCTTT	CASSPLGQMNTEAFF
14	TRBV4-2	NA	once	TRBJ1-2	TGTGCCAGCAGCCAAACAGGCTATTACTATGGCTACACCTTC	CASSQTGYYYGYTF
14	TRBV24-1	TRBD1	NA	TRBJ2-3	TGTGCCACCAGGTCGGGACAGGCGACAGATACGCAGTATTTT	CATRSGQATDTQYF
15	TRBV27	NA	NA	TRBJ1-4	TGTGCCAGCAGCCGCCTGACCAGGGCGGAAGAAAAACTGTTTTTT	CASSRLTRAEEKLFF
16	TRBV5-1	TRBD2	NA	TRBJ2-5	TGCGCCAGCAGCTTGATGGCTAGCGGGAGCCAAGAGACCCAGTACTTC	CASSLMASGSQETQYF
14	TRBV18	NA	NA	TRBJ2-2	TGTGCCAGCTCACAGGGGGCGAACACCGGGGAGCTGTTTTTT	CASSQGANTGELFF
20	TRBV14	TRBD2	NA	TRBJ2-3	TGTGCCAGCAGCCACCCGACAGCGGGGGGGCCTTCATACCCCGGAGATACGCAGTATTTT	CASSHPTAGGPSYPGDTQYF
14	TRBV9	TRBD2	once	TRBJ2-2	TGTGCCAGCAGCGTAGCGGGAGGAACCGGGGAGCTGTTTTTT	CASSVAGGTGELFF
16	TRBV28	TRBD1	NA	TRBJ1-5	TGTGCCAGCAGTTTCGATCGAACAGGGGGCAATCAGCCCCAGCATTTT	CASSFDRTGGNQPQHF
12	TRBV6-5	NA	NA	TRBJ2-7	TGTGCCAGCAGTCGACTCGATTACGAGCAGTACTTC	CASSRLDYEQYF
15	TRBV7-8	NA	NA	TRBJ1-4	TGTGCCAGCAGCCCGATGACAGGAACTAATGAAAAACTGTTTTTT	CASSPMTGTNEKLFF
13	TRBV10-1	NA	NA	TRBJ2-1	TGCGCCAGCAGTGAGTTACGGGGGAGTGAGCAGTTCTTC	CASSELRGSEQFF
14	TRBV29-1	NA	NA	TRBJ1-1	TGCAGCGTTGCACAGGGTGGGATTTACACTGAAGCTTTCTTT	CSVAQGGIYTEAFF
13	TRBV6-5	NA	NA	TRBJ2-1	TGTGCCAGCAGTTACTCGGCAGGGAAGGAGCAGTTCTTC	CASSYSAGKEQFF
13	TRBV6-1	NA	NA	TRBJ2-5	TGTGCCAGCAGTGAAATCCCTCCGGAGACCCAGTACTTC	CASSEIPPETQYF
14	TRBV6-5	NA	NA	TRBJ1-6	TGTGCCAGCAGTTACGCGAACACAGGGTTGGTCCTCCACTTT	CASSYANTGLVLHF
14	TRBV11-2	NA	NA	TRBJ1-1	TGTGCCAGCACCCCAGAACTGGGGGGCACTGAAGCTTTCTTT	CASTPELGGTEAFF
12	TRBV28	TRBD1	NA	TRBJ1-4	TGTGCCAGCAGTTTCCTGGGACAGGTACAATTTTTT	CASSFLGQVQFF
15	TRBV7-3	TRBD1	NA	TRBJ1-1	TGTGCCAGCAGCTTAACCTCAGGGGGTCGGACTGAAGCTTTCTTT	CASSLTSGGRTEAFF
15	TRBV6-5	TRBD1	NA	TRBJ2-5	TGTGCCAGCAGTTACACAGGGGGAGTACAAGAGACCCAGTACTTC	CASSYTGGVQETQYF
15	TRBV7-6	NA	NA	TRBJ1-6	TGTGCCAGCAGCTTAGATCCCAGGGCTAATTCACCCCTCCACTTT	CASSLDPRANSPLHF
11	TRBV30	NA	NA	TRBJ1-1	TGTGCCTGGATTCGGGGCACTGAAGCTTTCTTT	CAWIRGTEAFF
12	TRBV6-5	NA	NA	TRBJ1-1	TGTGCCAGCAGCAGGGTGGACACTGAAGCTTTCTTT	CASSRVDTEAFF
15	TRBV20-1	TRBD2	NA	TRBJ2-1	TGCAGTGCTAGTTCTCTAGCGGGAGGGTACAATGAGCAGTTCTTC	CSASSLAGGYNEQFF